This record looks at one T cell receptor beta chain sequence and its context. As yet, its antigen is unknown. Vbeta (60) and Jbeta (13) primers were used in the PCR. This table comes from immunoSEQ multiplex PCR, and its TCRdb copy is limited to in-frame clones, with some not included. The sample records some 110,000 clones, roughly 70% being singletons. Germline CDR1 reads LNHDA; CDR2 reads SQIVND (reference sequence). This CDR3 contains 14 residues. V was pared by 3 bases and J by 4 bases, with 4 bases of the junction left unmatched. This sample was taken from a study of cytomegalovirus exposure and HLA in healthy donors. General study results and limits: Specificity for CMV antigens was confirmed in vitro for a few of the CMV-associated chains. Researchers reported in a later analysis that common viral pathogens appeared linked to several top clusters.

This clonotype originated in a man under 40 in good health and CMV-seropositive. The chain carries TRBV19 and TRBJ2-7; 9 nucleotides match TRBD1. The sequenced material came from PBMCs. The CDR3 bases are TGTGCCAGTAGTATTGGGACAGGGCGTTACGAGCAGTACTTC. Its protein is CASSIGTGRYEQYF. Supplemented by reference TRBV19 and TRBJ2-7, the full variable domain reads DGGITQSPKYLFRKEGQNVTLSCEQNLNHDAMYWYRQDPGQGLRLIYYSQIVNDFQKGDIAEGYSVSREKKESFPLTVTSAQKNPTAFYLCASSIGTGRYEQYFGPGTRLTVT.